These T cell receptor beta chains were read from a single sample in a study of cytomegalovirus exposure and HLA in healthy donors. Clones were sequenced by immunoSEQ multiplex PCR, and TCRdb holds only the in-frame ones, with some missing. The sample carries under 150,000 clones, 50% to 65% recorded once. The source material was PBMCs. These receptors came from a man aged 35-49 years in good health and CMV-seropositive. CDR3s include the opening cysteine and the closing phenylalanine or tryptophan. A D gene is named only where the DNA matches it firmly. Clone size is not always given. Where it is, it says once, few, many or a class for expanded clones.

>TRBJ1-1|NA|TRBV6-6|TRBD1
CASGEGLGQVAEAFF
TGTGCCAGCGGGGAGGGCCTGGGACAGGTCGCTGAAGCTTTCTTT
>TRBJ2-7|once|TRBV5-6|TRBD2
CASSPIPGTKLYEQYF
TGTGCCAGCAGCCCCATACCCGGGACTAAACTCTACGAGCAGTACTTC
>TRBJ2-1|NA|TRBV4-1|TRBD2
CASSARLAGDREQFF
TGCGCCAGCAGTGCCCGGCTAGCGGGAGATCGTGAGCAGTTCTTC
>TRBJ1-5|NA|TRBV6-6|TRBD1
CASCEGAGQPQHF
TGTGCCAGCTGTGAGGGGGCAGGTCAGCCCCAGCATTTT
>TRBJ2-6|few|TRBV28|TRBD1
CASSNRDRDSGANVLTF
TGTGCCAGCAGTAACCGGGACAGGGACTCCGGGGCCAACGTCCTGACTTTC
>TRBJ1-1|NA|TRBV6-1|NA
CASSEQGGTEAFF
TGTGCCAGCAGTGAACAGGGCGGCACTGAAGCTTTCTTT
>TRBJ1-2|few|TRBV6-1|NA
CASSESVNYGYTF
TGTGCCAGCAGTGAATCAGTTAACTATGGCTACACCTTC
>TRBJ2-5|NA|TRBV5-1|NA
CASSLRQTQETQYF
TGCGCCAGCAGCTTACGACAAACCCAAGAGACCCAGTACTTC
>TRBJ2-7|NA|TRBV5-4|TRBD2
CASSSGLAGAYEQYF
TGTGCCAGCAGCTCGGGACTAGCGGGGGCCTACGAGCAGTACTTC
>TRBJ1-2|NA|TRBV6-1|TRBD1
CASTRPGTGFGYTF
TGTGCCAGCACCCGGCCCGGGACAGGGTTTGGCTACACCTTC
>TRBJ1-4|NA|TRBV6-5|TRBD1
CASSRHRGGNEKLFF
TGTGCCAGCAGCCGTCACAGGGGGGGTAATGAAAAACTGTTTTTT
>TRBJ2-3|NA|TRBV6-4|TRBD2
CASSAQSGSYTQYF
TGTGCCAGCAGTGCCCAGAGCGGGAGCTATACGCAGTATTTT
>TRBJ2-1|NA|TRBV4-2|TRBD2
CASSQKVAGINEQFF
TGTGCCAGCAGCCAAAAGGTAGCGGGGATCAATGAGCAGTTCTTC
>TRBJ2-5|NA|TRBV2|TRBD1
CASSGQGIQETQYF
TGTGCCAGCAGTGGACAGGGGATCCAAGAGACCCAGTACTTC
>TRBJ2-7|NA|TRBV5-4|TRBD1
CASSPGTGGRVVYEQYF
TGTGCCAGCAGCCCCGGGACAGGTGGGCGGGTCGTCTACGAGCAGTACTTC
>TRBJ2-7|NA|TRBV29-1|TRBD2
CSVERLAGQSQRREQYF
TGCAGCGTTGAAAGACTAGCGGGCCAGTCCCAACGTAGAGAGCAGTACTTC
>TRBJ2-3|NA|TRBV5-1|NA
CASSPGTRDTQYF
TGCGCCAGCAGCCCGGGGACAAGAGATACGCAGTATTTT